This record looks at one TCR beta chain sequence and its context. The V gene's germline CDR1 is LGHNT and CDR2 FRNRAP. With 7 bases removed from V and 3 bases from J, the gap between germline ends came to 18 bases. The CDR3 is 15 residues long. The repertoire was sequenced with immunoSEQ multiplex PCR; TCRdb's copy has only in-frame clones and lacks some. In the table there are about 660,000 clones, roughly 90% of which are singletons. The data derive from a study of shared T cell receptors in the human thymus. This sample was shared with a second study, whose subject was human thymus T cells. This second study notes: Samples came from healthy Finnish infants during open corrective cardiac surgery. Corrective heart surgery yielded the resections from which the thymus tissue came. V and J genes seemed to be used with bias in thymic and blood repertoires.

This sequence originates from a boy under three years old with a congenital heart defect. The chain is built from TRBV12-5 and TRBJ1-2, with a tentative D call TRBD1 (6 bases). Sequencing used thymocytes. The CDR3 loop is CASAAPQGPDYGYTF. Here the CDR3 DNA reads TGTGCTAGTGCCGCTCCTCAGGGGCCGGACTATGGCTACACCTTC.